The 2 T cell receptor beta chains below all came from one sample that was sequenced in a study of blood T cell repertoires in COVID-19. Clones were sequenced by immunoSEQ multiplex PCR, and TCRdb holds only the in-frame ones, with some missing. Altogether around 130,000 clones are present, about 80% being singletons, with the ten largest covering about 2.2%. Sequencing was performed on PBMCs or T cells enriched from blood (not recorded which). The source of these receptors is a man aged 40-55 years with acute COVID-19.

This chain links TRBV28 with TRBJ2-3; D unclear. The CDR3 extends over 14 amino acids. Trimming took 5 bases from V and 1 from J, leaving 10 bases between them. CDR1 MDHEN and CDR2 SYDVKM come from the germline V gene. The CDR3 DNA reads as TGTGCCAGCAGTCCCGGTGGAGGCACAGATACGCAGTATTTT. This gives the protein CASSPGGGTDTQYF.

V usage is TRBV6-5 and J usage is TRBJ2-5, with 9 bases matching TRBD2. Germline-derived CDR1 and CDR2 are MNHEY and SVGAGI. The CDR3 consists of 16 residues. V lost 2 bases to trimming and J lost 2 bases; unmatched junction nucleotides: 6. The CDR3 spells CASSYPPTSGQETQYF. The CDR3 nucleotides read TGTGCCAGCAGTTACCCACCGACTAGCGGACAAGAGACCCAGTACTTC.